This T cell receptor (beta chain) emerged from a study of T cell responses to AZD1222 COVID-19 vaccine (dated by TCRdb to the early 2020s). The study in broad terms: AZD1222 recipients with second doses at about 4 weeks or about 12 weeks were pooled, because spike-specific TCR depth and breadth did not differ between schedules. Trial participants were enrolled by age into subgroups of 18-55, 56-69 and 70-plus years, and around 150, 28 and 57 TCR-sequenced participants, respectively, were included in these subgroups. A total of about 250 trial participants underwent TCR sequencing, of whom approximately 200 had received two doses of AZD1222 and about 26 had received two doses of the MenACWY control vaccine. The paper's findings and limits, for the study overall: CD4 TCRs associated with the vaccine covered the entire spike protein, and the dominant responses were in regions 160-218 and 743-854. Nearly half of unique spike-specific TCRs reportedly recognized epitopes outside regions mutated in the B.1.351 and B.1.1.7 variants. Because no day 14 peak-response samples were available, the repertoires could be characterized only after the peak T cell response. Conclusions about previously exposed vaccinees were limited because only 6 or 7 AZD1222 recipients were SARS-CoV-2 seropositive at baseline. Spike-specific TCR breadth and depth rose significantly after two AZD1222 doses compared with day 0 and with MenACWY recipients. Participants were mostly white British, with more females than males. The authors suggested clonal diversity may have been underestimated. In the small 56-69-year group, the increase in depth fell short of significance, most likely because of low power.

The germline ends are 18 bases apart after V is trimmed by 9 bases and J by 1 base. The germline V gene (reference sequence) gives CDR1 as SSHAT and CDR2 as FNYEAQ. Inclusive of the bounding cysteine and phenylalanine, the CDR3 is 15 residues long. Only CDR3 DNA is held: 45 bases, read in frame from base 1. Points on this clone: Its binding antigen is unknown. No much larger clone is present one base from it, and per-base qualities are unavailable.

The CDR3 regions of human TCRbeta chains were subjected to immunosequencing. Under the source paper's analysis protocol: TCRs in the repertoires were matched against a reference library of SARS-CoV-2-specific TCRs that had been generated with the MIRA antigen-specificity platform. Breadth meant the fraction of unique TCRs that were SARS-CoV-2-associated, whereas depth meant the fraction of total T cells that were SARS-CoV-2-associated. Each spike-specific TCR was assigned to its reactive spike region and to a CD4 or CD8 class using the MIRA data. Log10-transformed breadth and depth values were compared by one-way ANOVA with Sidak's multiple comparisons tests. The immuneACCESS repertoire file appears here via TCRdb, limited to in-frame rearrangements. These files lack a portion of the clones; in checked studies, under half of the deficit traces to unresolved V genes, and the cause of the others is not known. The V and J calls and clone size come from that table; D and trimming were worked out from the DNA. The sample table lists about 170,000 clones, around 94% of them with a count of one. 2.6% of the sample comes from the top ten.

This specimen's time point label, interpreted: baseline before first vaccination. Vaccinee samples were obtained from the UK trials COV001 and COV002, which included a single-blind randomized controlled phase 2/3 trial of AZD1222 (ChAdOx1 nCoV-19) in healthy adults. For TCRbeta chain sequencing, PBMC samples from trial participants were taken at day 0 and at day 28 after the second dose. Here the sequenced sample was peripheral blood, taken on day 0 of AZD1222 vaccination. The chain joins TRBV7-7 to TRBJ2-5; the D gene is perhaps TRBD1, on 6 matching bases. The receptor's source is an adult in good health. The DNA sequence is TGTGCCAGAATCGACCGCCGGGACATCCAAGAGACCCAGTACTTC. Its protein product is CARIDRRDIQETQYF.